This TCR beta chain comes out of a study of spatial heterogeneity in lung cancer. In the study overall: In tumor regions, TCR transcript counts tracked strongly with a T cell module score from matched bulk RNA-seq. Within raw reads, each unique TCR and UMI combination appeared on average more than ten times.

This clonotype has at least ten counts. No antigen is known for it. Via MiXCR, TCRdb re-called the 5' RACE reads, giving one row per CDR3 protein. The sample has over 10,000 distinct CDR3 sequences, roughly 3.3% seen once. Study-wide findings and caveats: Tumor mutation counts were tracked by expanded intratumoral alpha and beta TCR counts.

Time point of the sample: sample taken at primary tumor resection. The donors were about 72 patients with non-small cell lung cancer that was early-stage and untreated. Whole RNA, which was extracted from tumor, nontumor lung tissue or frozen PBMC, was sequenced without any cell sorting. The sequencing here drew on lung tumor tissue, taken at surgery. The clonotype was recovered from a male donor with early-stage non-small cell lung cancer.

The CDR3 DNA reads TGTGCCAGCAGCCTCGACAGGGCGAATTCACCCCTCCACTTT. Protein sequence: CASSLDRANSPLHF. The chain couples TRBV7-2 to TRBJ1-6; 7 bases line up with TRBD1. The CDR3 is 14 amino acids. V lost 5 bases and J lost 7; bases outside the gene matches: 5. In germline, CDR1 is SGHTA, CDR2 FQGNSA.